This T cell receptor beta chain is drawn from a study of T-cell memory formation after mild COVID-19. Overall study context: Largely donor-specific sequence clusters came from a couple of donors.

5'RACE with constant-segment primers built TCRalpha and TCRbeta cDNA libraries with UMIs. One entry per CDR3 protein, called by TCRdb with MiXCR from the 5' RACE reads. The repertoire consists of just over 200,000 distinct CDR3 sequences, with over 9.5% occurring once and the leading ten covering 3.5%. General study points: Prior to infection, memory already included some responding clones, suggesting cross-reactive memory joined.

About this clonotype: Its antigen is not identified.

V dropped 2 bases and J dropped 5 bases, with 10 bases sitting between them. This CDR3 is 14 amino acids long. Germline lookup yields CDR1 LGHDT and CDR2 YNNKEL (reference sequence). The chain recombines TRBV3-1 with TRBJ2-4; TRBD2 is a possible D gene (6 bases). What was sequenced was PBMCs or a T cell subset sorted from them (not recorded which). The sequence derives from a man aged 18-30 years who had mild COVID-19 (a few samples of this study predate the infection). Cell type and time point are not known. The CDR3 region is CASSQWRDENIQYF. CDR3 coding DNA: TGTGCCAGCAGCCAATGGAGGGACGAAAACATTCAGTACTTC.